The subject of this entry is one T cell receptor (beta chain). What it binds is unknown. Researchers ran the PCR with 60 Vbeta and 13 Jbeta primers. This table comes from immunoSEQ multiplex PCR, and its TCRdb copy is limited to in-frame clones, with some not included. The sample lists 100,000 or so clones, over 55% occurring once. The entry originates in a study of cytomegalovirus exposure and HLA in healthy donors. Study-wide results and limits: With DRB1 most and HLA-C fewest, TCR association rates differed between HLA loci in a later analysis.

This CDR3 comprises 13 residues. The germline gives CDR1 MDHEN, CDR2 SYDVKM. Trimming removed 8 bases from V and 6 bases from J, with 15 bases in between. The source of this sequence is a woman aged 30 to 39 in good health and CMV-seronegative. This chain connects TRBV28 to TRBJ2-3; D possibly corresponds to TRBD2 (6 bases). The sample taken for sequencing was PBMCs. In nucleotides, the CDR3 is TGTGCCAGCGGGCCCTTTACTAGCGATACGCAGTATTTT. Protein: CASGPFTSDTQYF.